This T cell receptor (beta chain) appears in the sequencing data of a study of sequential checkpoint blockade in melanoma. Overall study context: Arm A got nivolumab then ipilimumab; arm B the reverse, 1:1. Both treatment sequences were followed by maintenance nivolumab.

The treatment: randomized to nivolumab then ipilimumab (arm A) or the reverse (arm B). Patients had received no earlier DNA-damaging chemotherapy. PBMC sorting kept live CD3+CD8+ cells without CD19 or CD56. Repertoires were generated with immunoSEQ multiplex PCR, while TCRdb's copy carries only in-frame clones and drops some. The sample carries 25,000 to 30,000 clones, 60% to 85% recorded once. Trimming cost V 0 bases and J 3 bases; bases outside gene matches: 1. The germline V gene encodes CDR1 MNHNS and CDR2 SASEGT. There are 15 residues in the CDR3. V is TRBV6-1 and J is TRBJ2-7, with 11 bases identical to TRBD1. The sequenced sample was CD8+ T cells sorted from blood (inferred from file names), obtained from a patient given nivolumab and ipilimumab in sequence. This clonotype was sampled from a human donor with melanoma. CDR3 sequence (DNA): TGTGCCAGCAGTGAAGCCGGGACAGGGGGCTACGAGCAGTACTTC. Protein product: CASSEAGTGGYEQYF.